These 22 T cell receptor beta chains were all obtained from the same sample, sequenced in a study of T cell responses to AZD1222 COVID-19 vaccine. Sequenced by immunoSEQ multiplex PCR; TCRdb stores in-frame clones only, minus some. The repertoire holds around 99,000 clones, with around 90% as singletons. The source was peripheral blood, collected 28 days after the second AZD1222 dose. All receptors derive from an adult who received the AZD1222 COVID-19 vaccine.

This chain joins TRBV29-1 and TRBJ2-3; D might be TRBD2 (7 bases). The CDR3 has 13 amino acids. Trimming removed 5 bases from V and 4 bases from J, with 13 bases in between. The germline gives CDR1 SQVTM, CDR2 ANQGSEA. The CDR3 DNA reads TGCAGCGTTCGTGGGGGGGGCGCAGATACGCAGTATTTT. It specifies CSVRGGGADTQYF.

The rearrangement joins TRBV3-1 (or the pseudogene TRBV3-2) to TRBJ2-5; a possible D gene is TRBD2 (7 bases). This CDR3 contains 16 residues. The germline gives CDR1 LGHDT, CDR2 YNNKEL (reference sequence). Trimming shortened V by 4 bases and J by 1 base, and 16 bases separated the two germline ends. The CDR3 reads CASSPTGGPPQETQYF. The CDR3 nucleotides read TGTGCCAGCAGCCCGACCGGGGGGCCCCCCCAAGAGACCCAGTACTTC.

This clone appeared a single time. The chain is built from TRBV30 and TRBJ1-5; tentative D call: TRBD1 (6 bases). The CDR3 is made up of 13 amino acids. Germline V gene sequence: CDR1 GTSNPN, CDR2 SVGIG (reference sequence). V shed 3 bases and J shed 0 bases, with 6 bases lying between them. The CDR3 nucleotides read TGTGCCTGGAGCAGGGGTAGCAATCAGCCCCAGCATTTT. It is translated as CAWSRGSNQPQHF.

As to this clone: The same CDR3 is also encoded by other DNA sequences in this sample. The chain employs TRBV5-6 and TRBJ1-1; D unresolved. The V and J ends lost 0 bases and 2 bases respectively, with 8 bases between them. Germline assignment: CDR1 SGHDT and CDR2 YYEEEE. The CDR3 spans 14 residues. The CDR3 loop reads CASSLVPPNTEAFF. The CDR3 DNA is TGTGCCAGCAGCTTGGTTCCTCCAAACACTGAAGCTTTCTTT.

This chain's CDR3 is CASSVAGAQRETQYF. Here the CDR3 DNA reads TGTGCCAGCAGCGTAGCCGGAGCTCAGAGGGAGACCCAGTACTTC. This chain connects TRBV9 to TRBJ2-5, with D hard to call. The CDR3 has 15 amino acids. Per germline, CDR1 SGDLS and CDR2 YYNGEE. V was clipped by 0 bases and J by 5 bases, with 14 bases between them.

J is TRBJ1-6 and V is TRBV3-1 (or the pseudogene TRBV3-2), with D maybe TRBD1 (5 bases). Germline values: CDR1 LGHDT, CDR2 YNNKEL (reference sequence). V dropped 0 bases and J dropped 9 bases, with 18 bases sitting between them. The CDR3 extends over 17 amino acids. The CDR3 protein is CASSQEAGRVIGSPLHF. The CDR3 nucleotides are TGTGCCAGCAGCCAAGAGGCGGGACGGGTGATAGGTTCACCCCTCCACTTT.

The V and J genes are TRBV30 and TRBJ2-7; D is unresolved. The germline gives CDR1 GTSNPN, CDR2 SVGIG (reference sequence). The CDR3 contains 13 residues. Trimming removed 1 base at V and 4 bases at J, with 11 bases between. The DNA for the CDR3 is TGTGCCTGGAGTGAAACCTTGCCTTACGAGCAGTACTTC. The encoded protein is CAWSETLPYEQYF.

This chain connects TRBV5-5 to TRBJ1-1; D is possibly TRBD1 (5 bases). V lost 3 bases to trimming and J lost 6 bases, with 18 bases between them. The CDR3 spans 15 residues. Germline assignment: CDR1 SGHKS and CDR2 YYEKEE (reference sequence). The CDR3 region is CASSYRGLTRPEAFF. For the CDR3, the DNA is TGTGCCAGCAGCTACCGGGGCCTAACCCGACCTGAAGCTTTCTTT.

The chain links TRBV6-5 to TRBJ2-5; D is possibly TRBD1 (5 bases). The V gene lost 0 bases and the J gene lost 5 bases, with 13 bases spanning the gap. Germline values: CDR1 MNHEY, CDR2 SVGAGI. This CDR3 contains 15 residues. The CDR3, as DNA: TGTGCCAGCAGTTACTCGGCAGGGTGGAGTGAGACCCAGTACTTC. It encodes CASSYSAGWSETQYF.

The J gene is TRBJ1-1, the V gene TRBV29-1, with 9 bases aligning to TRBD1. The CDR3 has 11 residues. Per germline, CDR1 SQVTM and CDR2 ANQGSEA. Here the CDR3 DNA reads TGCACGTTCCGGACAGGGGCTGAAGCTTTCTTT. This encodes CTFRTGAEAFF. The whole variable domain, filled in from reference TRBV29-1 and TRBJ1-1, reads SAVISQKPSRDICQRGTSLTIQCQVDSQVTMMFWYRQQPGQSLTLIATANQGSEATYESGFVIDKFPISRPNLTFSTLTVSNMSPEDSSIYLCTFRTGAEAFFGQGTRLTVV.

V usage is TRBV2 and J usage is TRBJ1-5; tentative D call: TRBD1 (6 bases). The CDR3 spans 14 residues. The germline V and J ends were trimmed by 7 bases and 0 bases, with 10 bases remaining between them. Per germline, CDR1 SNHLY and CDR2 FYNNEI. CDR3 DNA: TGTGCCAGCAACCTAGGGGGTAGCAATCAGCCCCAGCATTTT. It encodes CASNLGGSNQPQHF. Looking up the rest from reference TRBV2 and TRBJ1-5 gives the full variable domain: EPEVTQTPSHQVTQMGQEVILRCVPISNHLYFYWYRQILGQKVEFLVSFYNNEISEKSEIFDDQFSVERPDGSNFTLKIRSTKLEDSAMYFCASNLGGSNQPQHFGDGTRLSIL.

This clone has only one observation. The chain employs TRBV4-1 and TRBJ2-3; D remains ambiguous. Trimming stripped 6 bases from V and 1 base from J, with 8 bases between. Germline-derived CDR1 and CDR2 are MGHRA and YSYEKL. The CDR3 has 13 residues. CDR3 sequence reads: CASREPRTDTQYF. The CDR3, as DNA: TGCGCCAGCAGAGAGCCCCGCACAGATACGCAGTATTTT.

The rearrangement uses TRBV5-6 and TRBJ2-2; D is undetermined. The CDR3 is 14 amino acids. Between the trimmed V and J ends, which lost 0 bases and 5 bases, there was a span of 8 bases. Germline CDR1 is SGHDT and CDR2 is YYEEEE. The CDR3 DNA is TGTGCCAGCAGCTTGGGATTCAGTACCGGGGAGCTGTTTTTT. This encodes CASSLGFSTGELFF.

The CDR3 sequence is CASSTGGTNEQFF. DNA for the CDR3: TGTGCCAGCAGTACAGGGGGAACGAATGAGCAGTTCTTC. V gene TRBV3-1 (or the pseudogene TRBV3-2) combines with J gene TRBJ2-1; 8 bases line up with TRBD1. CDR3 length: 13 amino acids. The V segment lost 6 bases and the J segment 7 bases; nucleotides outside the gene matches: 5. Looked up from germline, CDR1 is LGHDT and CDR2 is YNNKEL (reference sequence).

The V call is TRBV7-9, the J call TRBJ2-5, with TRBD1 matching over 8 bases. CDR3 length: 16 amino acids. After removal of 2 bases from V and 4 bases from J, the junction contained 9 bases not matched to a gene. The germline CDR1 and CDR2 sequences are SEHNR and FQNEAQ (reference sequence). CDR3 sequence: CASSLKIHRGTETQYF. In nucleotides, the CDR3 is TGTGCCAGCAGCTTAAAAATCCACAGGGGGACAGAGACCCAGTACTTC.

The CDR3 DNA is TGTGCCAGTAGTATCAACTCCTACGAGCAGTACTTC. Protein: CASSINSYEQYF. The gene calls are TRBV19 and TRBJ2-7, with D unresolved. This CDR3 is 12 amino acids long. Trimming shortened V by 3 bases and J by 0 bases, and 3 bases separated the two germline ends. Germline CDR1 is LNHDA and CDR2 is SQIVND (reference sequence).

The V gene is TRBV28, the J gene TRBJ1-2, with D uncertain. Trimming took 7 bases from V and 3 from J, leaving 15 bases between them. CDR1 MDHEN and CDR2 SYDVKM come from the germline V gene. This CDR3 is built from 14 residues. The CDR3: CASTPPGRDYGYTF. The CDR3 DNA reads TGTGCCAGCACTCCCCCGGGTAGGGACTATGGCTACACCTTC.

This chain joins TRBV5-1 and TRBJ2-7; D may be TRBD2 (6 bases). The V and J ends lost 4 bases and 5 bases respectively, with 16 bases between them. The CDR3 length is 14 residues. The germline CDR1 and CDR2 sequences are SGHRS and YFSETQ. The CDR3 sequence: CASSNMAPSDEQYF. DNA for the CDR3: TGCGCCAGCAGCAACATGGCCCCTAGCGACGAGCAGTACTTC.

The chain joins TRBV20-1 to TRBJ1-2; no clear D. The CDR3 consists of 10 residues. The germline gives CDR1 DFQATT, CDR2 SNEGSKA (reference sequence). V was clipped by 4 bases and J by 8 bases, with 8 bases between them. CDR3 coding DNA: TGCAGTGCTACGGCCGGGGGCTACACCTTC. Protein sequence: CSATAGGYTF.

V is TRBV5-5 and J is TRBJ2-5; D unresolved. The CDR3 extends over 13 amino acids. The V end was cut by 3 bases, the J end by 2 bases, with 8 bases between. Per the germline V gene, CDR1 is SGHKS and CDR2 is YYEKEE (reference sequence). The CDR3 DNA is TGTGCCAGCAGCTACGGGCCTCAAGAGACCCAGTACTTC. Encoded protein: CASSYGPQETQYF.

The chain employs TRBV10-3 and TRBJ1-1; unclear D gene. The germline V gene encodes CDR1 ENHRY and CDR2 SYGVKD. The V end lost 0 bases, the J end lost 8 bases, and 7 bases lay between the germline ends. The CDR3 consists of 12 residues. Here the CDR3 reads CAISESPGEAFF. The CDR3 coding sequence is TGTGCCATCAGTGAGTCTCCCGGCGAAGCTTTCTTT.

The sample holds one count of this clone. This rearrangement joins TRBV7-2 to TRBJ2-7; the match to TRBD2 covers 8 bases. The CDR3 length is 14 residues. Trimming at V came to 6 bases and at J to 6 bases, leaving 10 bases not matched to a gene. Germline loops: CDR1 SGHTA, CDR2 FQGNSA. CDR3 residues: CASSPPGGSGEQYF. The CDR3 coding sequence is TGTGCCAGCAGTCCCCCGGGGGGGTCGGGCGAGCAGTACTTC.